This T cell receptor beta chain was sequenced in a study of beta chain features in type 1 diabetes (dated by TCRdb to between 2018 and 2020). Notes on the research overall: Mean age, gender distribution, total cell number and subset yield did not differ between patients and healthy donors. Across all samples, roughly 110,000,000 sorted cells were examined, and cell number per subset correlated strongly with RNA yield. In the study, TCRB repertoires of sorted circulating CD4+ T cell subsets from recently diagnosed type 1 diabetes patients were compared with those of matched healthy donors. Naive and central memory subsets were obtained from all 30 or so donors, but regulatory and stem cell-like memory subsets were isolated from only 8 patients and roughly 8 healthy donors. Summary of the overall study and its limitations: Because cDNA was sequenced instead of genomic DNA, highly expressing activated cells could be over-represented, though the groups showed no difference in activation or CD3 levels. Naive, central memory and regulatory TCRB repertoires appeared to be more similar among patients than among healthy donors. Because the HLA sub-analyses included only small numbers of individuals, any influence of HLA type on TCRB rearrangement was left unresolved. Fewer insertions and more nucleotide deletions at VDJ recombination sites were observed in patients with type 1 diabetes, implying thymic rearrangement abnormalities. In all four CD4+ subsets, TCRB CDR3 length was moderately but significantly shorter in type 1 diabetes patients. PCR may preferentially amplify shorter templates, but because patient and control samples were amplified and corrected together, any resulting skew would affect both groups equally.

From each donor, a single peripheral blood sample of approximately 120 mL on average was drawn into heparinised tubes. Naive, central memory, regulatory and stem cell-like memory CD4+ T cells were sorted on a BD FACSAria II using a panel including CD45RO, CCR7, CD25, CD127, CD95 and CD27. A purity above 98% was achieved for all sorted populations. PBMCs were isolated immediately by Lymphoprep density gradient centrifugation and stained directly without culture. To minimize batch effects, samples were stained and sorted in pairs, one healthy donor with one patient per experiment. The entire isolated RNA was reverse transcribed using the High Capacity cDNA Reverse Transcription Kit, and thus expressed TCRB transcripts were sequenced. Naive, central memory and regulatory T cell samples underwent deep immunoSEQ sequencing, averaging approximately 3.5 million total reads per sample. After sorted cells were lysed in RLT buffer, RNA was extracted with DNase-treated RNeasy Micro or Mini kits, with the choice depending on cell number. Each cell subset was processed on its own to prevent cross-contamination, while patient and healthy donor samples were processed together. The immunoSEQ multiplex PCR was used to amplify TCRB sequences from cDNA, generating 87-bp fragments that spanned the CDR3 region. Amplicons were sequenced on the Illumina HiSeq platform. For the original study's pipeline: PCR bias was computationally corrected using synthetic template baselines, reads within Hamming distance 2 were collapsed, and singletons that could not be merged were discarded. Reads were aligned against IMGT so that V, D and J genes, CDR3 length and insertions or deletions at six rearrangement sites could be assigned. Within each subset, clonotype counts were normalized to sorted cell number, after which true diversity and Gini coefficients were computed with the tcR R package. The overlap coefficient, calculated on TCRB nucleotide sequences, was used to quantify repertoire sharing. As a proxy for the pre-selection repertoire, out-of-frame TCRB sequences from naive cells were analyzed. As stored in TCRdb, this immuneACCESS dataset retains in-frame rearrangements with V and J assigned. A fraction of the clones does not appear; measured against another copy, unresolved V genes explain less than half of the discrepancy, and the remainder lacks a known reason. V, J and clone size derive from that table, while D and trimming were established from the DNA sequence. This sample holds roughly 150,000 clones; 50% to 70% were observed only once. About 0.089% of the sample comes from the top ten.

About this clone itself: No cognate antigen has been identified for it. Base qualities are missing; no much larger clone stands one base away.

The V and J ends are trimmed by 1 base and 4 bases, leaving 8 bases between them. CDR1 and CDR2 are read off the germline V gene as SGDLS and YYNGEE. The CDR3 runs 14 residues from the cysteine to the phenylalanine. Only CDR3 DNA remains: 42 bases, in frame from the first base. The rearrangement combines TRBV9 with TRBJ2-2, with the identity of the D gene unclear. The specimen sequenced was naive CD4+ T cells from blood. The sample's cell subset or site label, in plain terms: true naive CD4+ T cells. The TCR comes from a man aged 25-45 years with type 1 diabetes. The sequenced DNA is TGTGCCAGCAGCGTATCGACTGCCACCGGGGAGCTGTTTTTT. Translated, it reads CASSVSTATGELFF.